This TCR beta chain was captured by sequencing in a study of blood T cells in healthy people across ages. Study-wide points: A greater number of naive CD4+ cells and higher diversity distinguished long-lived donors from aged donors.

Primers used in a second PCR of about 6 to 11 cycles were a sample-barcoded 5' primer and a J-beta primer mix. Each cDNA molecule was tagged by a template-switch adaptor with 12 random nucleotides. TCRdb re-called the 5' RACE reads through MiXCR, storing one row per CDR3 protein. The sample records about 640,000 distinct CDR3 sequences, roughly 30% being singletons. Peripheral blood samples of roughly 9.9 milliliters were drawn from each donor. CDR3 length: 17 residues. Germline loops: CDR1 MNHNS, CDR2 SASEGT. The V segment lost 0 bases and the J segment 8 bases; nucleotides outside the gene matches: 10. A note on this clonotype: The antigen remains unidentified.

The chain combines TRBV6-1 with TRBJ1-2; 12 positions match TRBD1. The clonotype was recovered from a woman of 80 years or more in good health. Input material: blood. CDR3 region: CASSEAGTGGRKGGYTF. The CDR3 nucleotides read TGTGCCAGCAGTGAAGCCGGGACAGGGGGCAGGAAGGGAGGCTACACCTTC.